This TCR beta chain was captured in a study of low-dose radiotherapy and immunotherapy resistance in tumors. From germline, CDR1 is KGHSH and CDR2 LQKENI. This CDR3 comprises 15 residues. Trimming removed 6 bases at V and 4 bases at J, with 16 bases between. As to time point: after trial treatment. Treatment in this sample: LDRT plus nivolumab, ipilimumab, low-dose cyclophosphamide and aspirin (RACIN trial). Alpha and beta chains were covered, as first-strand cDNA relied on TRAV- and TRBV-specific primers. The TCRs were subjected to amplification over roughly 20 PCR cycles employing a constant-region primer in conjunction with a V-primer adapter. TCRdb itself ran the reads through MiXCR, one entry per CDR3 protein. The sample lists roughly 40,000 distinct CDR3 sequences; around a quarter were seen once. This clonotype came up many times.

V gene TRBV18 combines with J gene TRBJ1-5; TRBD1 is a possible D gene (5 bases). This sample comprised PBMCs, obtained after low-dose radiotherapy plus immunotherapy. This TCR derives from a male donor with prostate cancer. CDR3 loop: CASSLSGHTNQPQHF. CDR3 DNA: TGTGCCAGCTCCTTAAGTGGACACACGAATCAGCCCCAGCATTTT.